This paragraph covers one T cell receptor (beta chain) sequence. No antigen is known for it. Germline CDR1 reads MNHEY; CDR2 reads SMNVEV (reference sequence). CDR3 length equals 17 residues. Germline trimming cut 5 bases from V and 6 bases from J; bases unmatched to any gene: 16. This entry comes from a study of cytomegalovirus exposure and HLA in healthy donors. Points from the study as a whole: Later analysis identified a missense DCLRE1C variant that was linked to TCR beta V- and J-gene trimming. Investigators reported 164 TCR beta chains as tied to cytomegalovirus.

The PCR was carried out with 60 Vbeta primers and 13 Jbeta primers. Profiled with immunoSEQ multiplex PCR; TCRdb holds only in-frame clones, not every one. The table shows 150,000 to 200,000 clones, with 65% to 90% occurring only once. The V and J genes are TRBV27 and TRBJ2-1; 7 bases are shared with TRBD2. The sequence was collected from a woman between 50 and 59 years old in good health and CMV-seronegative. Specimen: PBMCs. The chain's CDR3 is CASSPIPWAGVGNEQFF. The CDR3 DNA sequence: TGTGCCAGCAGTCCCATCCCTTGGGCGGGAGTTGGCAATGAGCAGTTCTTC.